This T cell receptor (beta chain) was captured by sequencing in a study of response to subunit inactivated influenza vaccine. TCRdb re-called the RT-PCR reads through MiXCR, storing one row per CDR3 protein. The table has 500,000 to 600,000 distinct CDR3 sequences, about 11% seen once. This clonotype occurred a few times. Its antigen is undetermined. Study observations and caveats: Every seasonal influenza vaccination brings in few new T cells, the authors suggested.

The sample also formed part of further work on T cells expressing NK-cell markers. That paper adds: A 5'RACE template switching approach incorporating UMIs was used to make TCR beta cDNA. From sorted CD3+CD56+NKG2C+, CD3+CD56+NKG2C- and CD3+CD56-NKG2C+ T cells came the TCR beta repertoires. In four donors, dominant clonotypes made up roughly 25-60.1% of CD3+CD56-NKG2C+ cells.

The material was PBMCs from blood, obtained on the day of vaccination. This sequence originates from a man over 45 who received an inactivated influenza vaccine.

The DNA for the CDR3 is TGCAGTGCTAGATCAGCTAGCGGGGGGGCCCTGTTGACCCAGTACTTC. This encodes CSARSASGGALLTQYF. V is TRBV20-1 and J is TRBJ2-5, with 12 positions matching TRBD2. V shed 2 bases and J 7 bases; nucleotides not matched to a gene: 11. CDR1 is DFQATT, CDR2 SNEGSKA, per germline (reference sequence). The CDR3 is 16 residues long.